This TCR beta chain was identified during a study of blood T cell repertoires in COVID-19. The overall study: The study drew acute and convalescent COVID-19 samples from the United States, Italy and Spain.

Clones were read by immunoSEQ multiplex PCR, and TCRdb kept only the in-frame ones, dropping some. The table lists about 15,000 clones, 80% of them singletons. V was cut by 6 bases and J by 0 bases, with 12 bases left in between. The CDR3 covers 16 residues. Germline CDR1 SGHTA, CDR2 FQGTGA. Sequenced sample: peripheral blood. The chain couples TRBV7-3 to TRBJ2-6; D may be TRBD1 (5 bases). This receptor was identified in a human donor in a cohort sampled during active COVID-19. The CDR3 reads CASSPDRLSGANVLTF. CDR3 nucleotides: TGTGCCAGCAGTCCCGACAGACTCTCTGGGGCCAACGTCCTGACTTTC.